In its sample, the clone carrying this TCR beta chain was seen a few times. This entry belongs to a study of T-cell reconstitution after alpha-beta-depleted transplantation in children. Preparation of the TCRbeta library was carried out with unique molecular identifiers. TCRdb re-derived calls from the PCR reads in MiXCR, one entry per CDR3 protein. The sample contains some 280,000 distinct CDR3 sequences, 9.9% of which appear only once. This specimen was PBMCs from the stem cell graft donor, taken from the stem cell graft. The TCR sequence derives from a human donor who donated a stem cell graft to a child with SCID.

CDR3 residues: CASSLDRRANEKLFF. The DNA of the CDR3 is TGTGCCAGCAGCCTCGACAGGCGGGCTAATGAAAAACTGTTTTTT. V gene TRBV27 combines with J gene TRBJ1-4, with a weak D call TRBD1 (6 bases). The CDR3 has 15 amino acids. CDR1 and CDR2 (germline): MNHEY, SMNVEV (reference sequence). The V end was cut by 6 bases, the J end by 3 bases, with 14 bases between.